The source of this TCR beta chain is a study of T cell responses to AZD1222 COVID-19 vaccine. Measured with immunoSEQ multiplex PCR; TCRdb has only the in-frame clones, and not every one. Of tens of thousands of clones in the sample, under 95% were seen once. Study-wide findings and caveats: Spike-wide vaccine-associated CD4 TCRs dominated at 160-218 and 743-854. No repertoire was sampled before or during the peak T cell response, only after it. Nearly half of spike-specific TCRs reportedly go after variant regions that carry no mutations.

In regard to this clone: No antigen is known for it.

The CDR3 spans 14 residues. Trimming pared 3 bases from V and 6 bases from J, leaving 12 bases between. CDR1 is SNHLY and CDR2 is FYNNEI in the germline V gene. The specimen comprised peripheral blood, sampled on day 0 of MenACWY control vaccination. This TCR derives from an adult in good health. V is TRBV2 and J is TRBJ1-5; D possibly corresponds to TRBD1 (5 bases). CDR3 in DNA: TGTGCCAGCAGTGAGTGGGGGGGGAGTCAGCCCCAGCATTTT. Translation gives CASSEWGGSQPQHF.